The T cell receptor (beta chain) under discussion was sequenced for a study of cytomegalovirus exposure and HLA in healthy donors. The study, taken as a whole, reports: Most CMV-associated TCR beta chains were later found to appear HLA-restricted. Using the classifier, cytomegalovirus status was reportedly diagnosed with high specificity and sensitivity.

The CDR3 runs to 15 residues. The V gene's germline CDR1 is SNHLY and CDR2 FYNNEI. Trimming removed 5 bases at V and 4 bases at J, with 14 bases between. With 60 Vbeta and 13 Jbeta primers, the PCR was carried out. As handled by the study authors: Counted up in a later analysis, unique TCR beta chains came to 60 million to 95 million, with around 12 million shared. Sequencing was performed with immunoSEQ multiplex PCR; in TCRdb, only in-frame clones are kept and a portion is missing. The V and J calls and clone size are taken from that table; D and trimming were inferred from the DNA. The sample has around 58,000 clones, over 70% seen once. To note about this clone: Its target is unknown.

The V gene is TRBV2, the J gene TRBJ1-4; D perhaps matches TRBD1 (6 bases). The clonotype comes from a male donor in good health and CMV-seropositive. Sequenced input: PBMCs. The CDR3 nucleotides are TGTGCCAGCAGTCAGGGGCAGGAAGATAATGAAAAACTGTTTTTT. It codes for CASSQGQEDNEKLFF.